The 19 T cell receptor beta chains in this list originate from one sample, sequenced in a study of cytomegalovirus exposure and HLA in healthy donors. PCR used 60 Vbeta primers and 13 Jbeta primers. Assay used: immunoSEQ multiplex PCR; TCRdb lists only in-frame clones, some missing. The repertoire holds fewer than 150,000 clones, 60% to 85% seen once, with around 6.8% in the top ten. The sequenced material came from PBMCs. Source of these receptors: a man aged 35 to 55 in good health and CMV-seropositive.

The V and J genes are TRBV5-1 and TRBJ1-5, with TRBD1 matching 7 bases. Germline V lookup: CDR1 SGHRS, CDR2 YFSETQ. Trimming removed 4 bases from V and 5 bases from J; junction bases left unmatched: 6. The CDR3 totals 14 residues. The CDR3 here is CASSPTGKDQPQHF. In nucleotides, the CDR3 is TGCGCCAGCAGCCCGACAGGGAAGGATCAGCCCCAGCATTTT.

This clone was counted once. The same CDR3 arises from other DNA sequences in this sample as well. The chain couples TRBV9 to TRBJ1-2; TRBD1 is a possible D gene (5 bases). Trimming removed 0 bases at V and 5 bases at J, with 8 bases between. This CDR3 region has 13 residues. Germline CDR1 reads SGDLS; CDR2 reads YYNGEE. CDR3 sequence (DNA): TGTGCCAGCAGCGTAGGACAGTCTTATGGCTACACCTTC. Protein: CASSVGQSYGYTF.

This chain connects TRBV14 to TRBJ1-2; D ambiguous. The CDR3 has 12 amino acids. CDR1 is SGHDN and CDR2 is FVKESK in the germline V gene. The V end lost 4 bases, the J end lost 5 bases, and 8 bases lay between the germline ends. The CDR3 coding sequence is TGTGCCAGCAGCCCGGGATGGTATGGCTACACCTTC. This codes for CASSPGWYGYTF.

The chain has TRBV2 and TRBJ2-7; 10 nucleotides line up with TRBD2. After removal of 5 bases from V and 0 bases from J, the junction contained 4 bases not matched to a gene. The V gene's germline CDR1 is SNHLY and CDR2 FYNNEI. This CDR3 contains 15 residues. The CDR3 nucleotides read TGTGCCAGCAGTATTAGCGGGGGGCCCTCCTACGAGCAGTACTTC. Its translation: CASSISGGPSYEQYF.

This clone has only one observation. The V call is TRBV7-2, the J call TRBJ1-6; D is unclear. Germline CDR1 is SGHTA and CDR2 is FQGNSA. V lost 4 bases and J lost 0, with 13 bases in between. The CDR3 is 17 residues long. CDR3 residues: CASSSPVRSSYNSPLHF. The DNA of the CDR3 is TGTGCCAGCAGCTCGCCCGTTCGGAGCTCCTATAATTCACCCCTCCACTTT.

V and J are TRBV10-3 and TRBJ1-5; 7 nucleotides align to TRBD1. The V and J ends lost 4 bases and 0 bases, in that order; junction bases with no gene match: 9. This CDR3 is built from 17 residues. Germline CDR1 is ENHRY and CDR2 is SYGVKD. The CDR3 DNA is TGTGCCATCAGTGGAGGCAGGGGGTCCGCTAGCAATCAGCCCCAGCATTTT. Translated, it gives CAISGGRGSASNQPQHF.

About this clone itself: The same CDR3 can be traced to other DNA sequences in this sample. V usage is TRBV9 and J usage is TRBJ2-3, with D hard to call. CDR1 is SGDLS and CDR2 is YYNGEE in the germline V gene. The CDR3 extends over 13 amino acids. Trimming stripped 0 bases from V and 1 base from J, with 3 bases between. CDR3 sequence (DNA): TGTGCCAGCAGCGTAGGCGGCACAGATACGCAGTATTTT. Its translation is CASSVGGTDTQYF. The full variable domain, in which reference TRBV9 and TRBJ2-3 provide the parts outside the CDR3, is DSGVTQTPKHLITATGQRVTLRCSPRSGDLSVYWYQQSLDQGLQFLIQYYNGEERAKGNILERFSAQQFPDLHSELNLSSLELGDSALYFCASSVGGTDTQYFGPGTRLTVL.

The V call is TRBV6-5, the J call TRBJ2-6, with D possibly TRBD1 on 5 matching bases. The germline V gene has CDR1 MNHEY and CDR2 SVGAGI. Deletions cut 6 bases from V and 1 base from J, with 10 bases between. This CDR3 is 15 amino acids long. CDR3 protein: CASRYDSSGANVLTF. The CDR3 nucleotides are TGTGCCAGCAGGTACGACAGTTCTGGGGCCAACGTCCTGACTTTC.

The chain is built from TRBV6-1 and TRBJ2-7; TRBD2 aligns across 11 bases. With V trimmed by 4 bases and J by 7 bases, 24 bases remained unmatched. Germline-derived CDR1 and CDR2 are MNHNS and SASEGT. This CDR3 comprises 20 residues. In DNA, the CDR3 is TGTGCCAGCAGTGCCAGGGTGGGCTCCTTTAGCGGGAGGGCCTTGGTTGAGCAGTACTTC. Its translation is CASSARVGSFSGRALVEQYF.

This chain connects TRBV6-5 to TRBJ2-2, with D tentatively TRBD2 (7 bases). The CDR3 covers 15 residues. CDR1 and CDR2 from the germline V gene are MNHEY and SVGAGI. V was clipped by 2 bases and J by 7 bases, with 14 bases between them. CDR3 residues: CASSYPGGGSGELFF. The CDR3 DNA reads as TGTGCCAGCAGTTACCCCGGCGGGGGCAGCGGGGAGCTGTTTTTT.

The chain combines TRBV6-5 with TRBJ2-7; 7 bases agree with TRBD1. The germline CDR1 and CDR2 sequences are MNHEY and SVGAGI. Trimming removed 7 bases from V and 3 bases from J; junction bases left unmatched: 6. This CDR3 has 13 amino acids. The CDR3 DNA reads TGTGCCAGCATGGGGACAGATTACTACGAGCAGTACTTC. The encoded protein is CASMGTDYYEQYF.

The chain joins TRBV25-1 to TRBJ1-4; D not certain. V lost 2 bases and J 7 bases, leaving 2 bases between the germline ends. Looked up from germline, CDR1 is MGHDK and CDR2 is SYGVNS. The CDR3 spans 11 residues. The CDR3, as DNA: TGTGCCAGCAGTGAACTTGAAAAACTGTTTTTT. This sequence encodes CASSELEKLFF. Combining the CDR3 with reference TRBV25-1 and TRBJ1-4 gives the whole variable domain EADIYQTPRYLVIGTGKKITLECSQTMGHDKMYWYQQDPGMELHLIHYSYGVNSTEKGDLSSESTVSRIRTEHFPLTLESARPSHTSQYLCASSELEKLFFGSGTQLSVL.

The chain recombines TRBV2 with TRBJ2-7, with D perhaps TRBD1 (6 bases). CDR1 and CDR2 from the germline V gene are SNHLY and FYNNEI. The V and J ends lost 4 bases and 1 base respectively, with 14 bases between them. This CDR3 spans 15 amino acids. CDR3: CASSAFRDKSYEQYF. The DNA for the CDR3 is TGTGCCAGCAGTGCGTTCCGGGACAAATCCTACGAGCAGTACTTC.

The rearrangement uses TRBV19 and TRBJ2-7; perhaps TRBD1 as D (6 bases). The CDR3 consists of 14 residues. Trimming pared 6 bases from V and 2 bases from J, leaving 14 bases between. Germline CDR1 is LNHDA and CDR2 is SQIVND (reference sequence). CDR3 DNA sequence: TGTGCCAGTAGCCTCCAGGGGATCCCCTACGAGCAGTACTTC. Amino acids: CASSLQGIPYEQYF.

The chain is built from TRBV7-9 and TRBJ2-2; TRBD2 matches 11 bases. The CDR3 contains 15 residues. After removal of 3 bases from V and 7 bases from J, the junction contained 4 bases not matched to a gene. CDR1 is SEHNR and CDR2 is FQNEAQ in the germline V gene (reference sequence). The CDR3: CASSFSGGADGELFF. Written as DNA, the CDR3 is TGTGCCAGCAGCTTTAGCGGGGGGGCCGACGGGGAGCTGTTTTTT.

The V gene is TRBV19, the J gene TRBJ1-2, with 7 bases matching TRBD1. Losses at the gene ends were 5 bases for V and 4 bases for J; bases not matched to a gene: 13. CDR1 is LNHDA and CDR2 is SQIVND in the germline V gene (reference sequence). The CDR3 spans 16 residues. CDR3 loop: CASSVRGQRTPYGYTF. For the CDR3, the DNA is TGTGCCAGTAGTGTTAGGGGACAGAGGACTCCCTATGGCTACACCTTC. Based on the CDR3 plus reference TRBV19 and TRBJ1-2, the full variable domain is DGGITQSPKYLFRKEGQNVTLSCEQNLNHDAMYWYRQDPGQGLRLIYYSQIVNDFQKGDIAEGYSVSREKKESFPLTVTSAQKNPTAFYLCASSVRGQRTPYGYTFGSGTRLTVV.

The chain combines TRBV5-1 with TRBJ1-4; a weak D match, TRBD1 (5 bases). The CDR3 is 16 residues long. The germline V gene encodes CDR1 SGHRS and CDR2 YFSETQ. Deletions cut 2 bases from V and 5 bases from J, with 16 bases between. CDR3 sequence reads: CASSLGVGTLNEKLFF. DNA for the CDR3: TGCGCCAGCAGCTTAGGGGTCGGGACTTTAAATGAAAAACTGTTTTTT.

The rearrangement links TRBV4-1 to TRBJ2-7, with 7 positions matching TRBD1. CDR1 MGHRA and CDR2 YSYEKL come from the germline V gene. The CDR3 has 15 amino acids. With V trimmed by 0 bases and J by 1 base, 3 bases remained unmatched. CDR3 protein: CASSQEKGASYEQYF. The CDR3 DNA reads as TGCGCCAGCAGCCAAGAAAAGGGGGCATCCTACGAGCAGTACTTC.

The CDR3: CASRVSGSSYEQYF. DNA for the CDR3: TGTGCCAGCAGAGTTAGCGGGAGCTCCTACGAGCAGTACTTC. The rearrangement links TRBV6-6 to TRBJ2-7; TRBD2 matches at 9 bases. Per the germline V gene, CDR1 is MNHNY and CDR2 is SVGAGI (reference sequence). The V gene end was trimmed by 6 bases and the J gene end by 0 bases; junction bases not matched to a gene: 3. CDR3 length: 14 residues.